A single sample gave rise to the 31 T cell receptor beta chains below, sequenced in a study of regulatory T cells in long-lasting Graves disease. Building of the TCR beta libraries involved iRepertoire HTBI primers and Arm-PCR of CDR3 regions. Each CDR3 protein gets one entry after TCRdb re-called the multiplex PCR reads with MiXCR. The sample has over 450,000 distinct CDR3 sequences; 20% to 25% are singletons. Time point meaning: persistent/refractory GD, antithyroid drugs over 5 years with positive TRAb. Extracted PBMC RNA gave rise to the TCR library. Sample: peripheral blood mononuclear cells (PBMCs), taken when the disease was refractory, from a patient treated with antithyroid drugs. Receptor source: a female donor with Graves disease.

This clonotype came up many times. The V call is TRBV6-2 or TRBV6-3, the J call TRBJ2-6, with D unclear. This CDR3 has 13 amino acids. Germline V gives CDR1 MNHEY, CDR2 SVGEGT. V lost 6 bases and J lost 3, with 6 bases in between. CDR3 nucleotide sequence: TGTGCCAGCAGGGAAGGTGGGGCCAACGTCCTGACTTTC. It is translated as CASREGGANVLTF.

This clonotype was counted a few times. The chain is built from TRBV20-1 and TRBJ2-7; a possible D gene is TRBD2 (6 bases). The germline V and J ends were trimmed by 2 bases and 7 bases, with 12 bases remaining between them. In germline, CDR1 is DFQATT, CDR2 SNEGSKA (reference sequence). This CDR3 has 12 amino acids. CDR3 in amino acids: CSARNEAGEQYF. CDR3 nucleotides: TGCAGTGCTAGAAACGAGGCGGGGGAGCAGTACTTC.

This clonotype was recorded many times. The chain carries TRBV6-5 and TRBJ2-7; 11 nucleotides agree with TRBD2. CDR3 size: 16 residues. Losses at the gene ends were 4 bases for V and 6 bases for J; bases not matched to a gene: 11. Germline CDR1 reads MNHEY; CDR2 reads SVGAGI. CDR3 residues: CASSSSYRLAGSEQYF. Here the CDR3 DNA reads TGTGCCAGCAGTTCCTCCTACCGACTAGCGGGAAGCGAGCAGTACTTC.

This clonotype was counted at least ten times. The V gene is TRBV7-6, the J gene TRBJ1-1; 7 bases fit TRBD1. The germline V gene encodes CDR1 SGHVS and CDR2 FNYEAQ. CDR3 length: 13 amino acids. V lost 0 bases and J lost 7; bases outside the gene matches: 2. The CDR3 reads CASSLAQGSEAFF. The CDR3 DNA reads as TGTGCCAGCAGCTTAGCACAGGGGAGTGAAGCTTTCTTT.

This chain uses TRBV15 with TRBJ1-1; TRBD1 aligns across 8 bases. CDR3 length equals 13 residues. Germline assignment: CDR1 LNHNV and CDR2 YYDKDF (reference sequence). Trimming at V came to 5 bases and at J to 5 bases, leaving 4 bases not matched to a gene. CDR3 bases: TGTGCCACCAGCTCACAGGGGGGTACTGAAGCTTTCTTT. The encoded protein is CATSSQGGTEAFF.

There are many counts of this clonotype. This chain joins TRBV20-1 and TRBJ2-5; D is possibly TRBD1 (5 bases). There are 14 residues in the CDR3. Germline CDR1 is DFQATT and CDR2 is SNEGSKA (reference sequence). V was trimmed by 1 base and J by 8 bases, leaving 17 bases between them. The chain's CDR3 is CSARVIPQGNTQYF. DNA for the CDR3: TGCAGTGCTAGAGTAATCCCCCAGGGAAACACCCAGTACTTC.

This clonotype has at least ten counts. V gene TRBV4-1 combines with J gene TRBJ2-7; D is perhaps TRBD1 or TRBD2 (5 bases each). The V end was cut by 0 bases, the J end by 2 bases, with 11 bases between. The CDR3 is 15 residues long. CDR1 and CDR2 (germline): MGHRA, YSYEKL. The CDR3 bases are TGCGCCAGCAGCCAAGACCGGGACGAACCCTACGAGCAGTACTTC. This encodes CASSQDRDEPYEQYF.

The rearrangement joins TRBV30 to TRBJ2-5; the D gene is possibly TRBD1 (6 bases). Trimming took 4 bases from V and 5 from J, leaving 8 bases between them. Per germline, CDR1 GTSNPN and CDR2 SVGIG (reference sequence). This CDR3 contains 11 residues. CDR3 in amino acids: CAWTGEETQYF. The CDR3 nucleotides are TGTGCCTGGACAGGGGAGGAGACCCAGTACTTC.

This clonotype occurred a few times. V and J are TRBV28 and TRBJ1-2, with D maybe TRBD1 (5 bases). Trimming stripped 4 bases from V and 10 bases from J, with 16 bases between. This CDR3 comprises 13 residues. The germline V gene has CDR1 MDHEN and CDR2 SYDVKM. CDR3 coding DNA: TGTGCCAGCAGTTCGGGGTACAGGTCCCCCTACACCTTC. Translated, it gives CASSSGYRSPYTF.

This rearrangement joins TRBV24-1 to TRBJ1-4; D may be TRBD1 (6 bases). Trimming stripped 7 bases from V and 5 bases from J, with 7 bases between. The CDR3 contains 12 residues. Germline CDR1 and CDR2: KGHDR and SFDVKD. CDR3 residues: CATRGQNEKLFF. Written as DNA, the CDR3 is TGTGCCACCAGAGGACAGAATGAAAAACTGTTTTTT.

The chain uses TRBV29-1 and TRBJ2-7, with 12 bases aligning to TRBD2. CDR1 SQVTM and CDR2 ANQGSEA come from the germline V gene. The CDR3 runs 15 residues. Here the CDR3 DNA reads TGCAGTGTTTGGACTAGCGGGACAGGCTTCTACGAGCAGTACTTC. It yields the protein CSVWTSGTGFYEQYF.

This clonotype was observed many times. V is TRBV15 and J is TRBJ1-1, with D uncertain. The CDR3 contains 14 residues. V was trimmed by 0 bases and J by 4 bases, leaving 9 bases between them. Per the germline V gene, CDR1 is LNHNV and CDR2 is YYDKDF (reference sequence). The CDR3 is CATSRDPSGTEAFF. DNA of the CDR3: TGTGCCACCAGCAGAGATCCCTCGGGCACTGAAGCTTTCTTT.

This clonotype was observed a few times. The genes are TRBV27 and TRBJ1-6; D uncertain. Germline V gene sequence: CDR1 MNHEY, CDR2 SMNVEV (reference sequence). This CDR3 contains 16 residues. V dropped 3 bases and J dropped 7 bases, with 16 bases sitting between them. Written as DNA, the CDR3 is TGTGCCAGCAGTTTGCAGAGGTCACTGGGCAATTCACCCCTCCACTTT. Translating it yields CASSLQRSLGNSPLHF.

This clonotype showed up many times. V is TRBV3-1 and J is TRBJ1-1; no definite D call. Trimming took off 1 base at V and 3 bases at J, with 12 bases between the two ends. The CDR3 loop spans 15 amino acids. Germline CDR1 is LGHDT and CDR2 is YNNKEL (reference sequence). CDR3 coding DNA: TGTGCCAGCAGCCAAGTGACGGCTTGGTACACTGAAGCTTTCTTT. Its protein product is CASSQVTAWYTEAFF.

The chain combines TRBV7-9 with TRBJ2-2; 9 bases match TRBD1. The CDR3 runs to 17 residues. V lost 4 bases to trimming and J lost 1 base; unmatched junction nucleotides: 7. CDR1 is SEHNR, CDR2 FQNEAQ, per germline (reference sequence). In DNA, the CDR3 is TGTGCCAGCAGCTACAGACCGGGACAGGGGAACACCGGGGAGCTGTTTTTT. This gives the protein CASSYRPGQGNTGELFF.

About this clonotype: At one end, the junction sequence differs from germline, possibly due to a read error. The chain recombines TRBV6-6 with TRBJ1-5, with D hard to call. CDR3 length: 10 amino acids. Per the germline V gene, CDR1 is MNHNY and CDR2 is SVGAGI (reference sequence). CDR3 in amino acids: CAGSYGPQHF. The CDR3 nucleotides read TGTGCCGGCAGTTACGGGCCCCAGCATTTT.

This clonotype was recorded many times. The chain has TRBV19 and TRBJ1-1; no reliable D call. The CDR3 has 13 residues. Germline lookup yields CDR1 LNHDA and CDR2 SQIVND (reference sequence). Trimming left V 6 bases short and J 0 bases short, with 8 bases between. The CDR3 sequence: CASRASVNTEAFF. The DNA for the CDR3 is TGTGCCAGTAGAGCCAGTGTGAACACTGAAGCTTTCTTT. Filled out from reference TRBV19 and TRBJ1-1, the complete variable domain reads DGGITQSPKYLFRKEGQNVTLSCEQNLNHDAMYWYRQDPGQGLRLIYYSQIVNDFQKGDIAEGYSVSREKKESFPLTVTSAQKNPTAFYLCASRASVNTEAFFGQGTRLTVV.

Remarks on this clonotype: Since a much larger clone is just one base distant, this may be a read error. V and J are TRBV9 and TRBJ2-5; D remains unclear. The CDR3 contains 17 residues. The V gene's germline CDR1 is SGDLS and CDR2 YYNGEE. CDR3 nucleotide sequence: TGTGCCAGCAGCGTTTCCCCGTTGTTAGCCTATCAAGAGACCCAGTGCTTC. Its translation: CASSVSPLLAYQETQCF.

The chain carries TRBV19 and TRBJ1-6; D perhaps matches TRBD1 (6 bases). The germline V gene encodes CDR1 LNHDA and CDR2 SQIVND (reference sequence). The CDR3 length is 16 residues. V lost 0 bases and J lost 7, with 13 bases in between. CDR3 amino acids: CASSIDQGYENSPLHF. The CDR3 coding sequence is TGTGCCAGTAGTATAGATCAGGGGTATGAGAATTCACCCCTCCACTTT.

The chain is built from TRBV2 and TRBJ2-1, with D perhaps given as TRBD1 or TRBD2 (5 bases each). CDR3 length: 15 residues. Germline values: CDR1 SNHLY, CDR2 FYNNEI. Trimming removed 5 bases from V and 1 base from J, with 12 bases in between. The CDR3 spells CASSQGAESYNEQFF. CDR3 DNA sequence: TGTGCCAGCAGTCAGGGAGCAGAATCCTACAATGAGCAGTTCTTC.

In this sample, this clonotype turned up once. The V and J genes are TRBV6-2 or TRBV6-3 and TRBJ2-1; D is ambiguous. The CDR3 totals 13 residues. The germline V gene has CDR1 MNHEY and CDR2 SVGEGT. V dropped 2 bases and J dropped 2 bases, with 4 bases sitting between them. CDR3 residues: CASSYHPYNEQFF. As DNA, the CDR3 is TGTGCCAGCAGTTACCACCCCTACAATGAGCAGTTCTTC.

This clonotype was recorded many times. The V gene is TRBV6-5, the J gene TRBJ1-5; unclear D gene. This CDR3 spans 16 amino acids. Per the germline V gene, CDR1 is MNHEY and CDR2 is SVGAGI. Trimming took 2 bases from V and 2 from J, leaving 13 bases between them. CDR3 in amino acids: CASSYRGIGGNQPQHF. In DNA form, the CDR3 reads TGTGCCAGCAGTTACCGAGGCATTGGGGGCAATCAGCCCCAGCATTTT.

This clonotype occurred many times. The rearrangement links TRBV20-1 to TRBJ1-2; D is unresolved. The V gene lost 0 bases and the J gene lost 7 bases, with 15 bases spanning the gap. This CDR3 comprises 14 residues. CDR1 is DFQATT and CDR2 is SNEGSKA in the germline V gene (reference sequence). The CDR3 DNA follows: TGCAGTGCTAGAGATCGACACGCCGGGATTGGCTACACCTTC. Its translation is CSARDRHAGIGYTF.

This clonotype came up a few times. The gene calls are TRBV11-2 and TRBJ2-7; TRBD1 might be the D (6 bases). This CDR3 is built from 17 residues. The germline V gene encodes CDR1 SGHAT and CDR2 FQNNGV. Deletions cut 4 bases from V and 0 bases from J, with 19 bases between. CDR3 in DNA: TGTGCCAGCAGCTATATCGTGGGGTCCAGGGGCTCCTACGAGCAGTACTTC. Protein product: CASSYIVGSRGSYEQYF.

The chain carries TRBV14 and TRBJ2-1; either TRBD1 or TRBD2 may supply D (6 bases each). The CDR3 length is 14 residues. CDR1 is SGHDN and CDR2 is FVKESK in the germline V gene. Trimming stripped 0 bases from V and 8 bases from J, with 11 bases between. CDR3 coding DNA: TGTGCCAGCAGCCAAGATTTGGGGGGCGATGAGCAGTTCTTC. Its protein is CASSQDLGGDEQFF.

This chain uses TRBV7-9 with TRBJ1-2; 7 nucleotides align to TRBD1. The CDR3 contains 15 residues. From germline, CDR1 is SEHNR and CDR2 FQNEAQ (reference sequence). V was pared by 5 bases and J by 2 bases, with 8 bases of the junction left unmatched. CDR3: CASSAGDRVNYGYTF. DNA of the CDR3: TGTGCCAGCAGCGCGGGGGACAGAGTAAACTATGGCTACACCTTC.

This clonotype has at least ten counts. The genes are TRBV6-5 and TRBJ2-6; D unclear. Germline V CDR1 and CDR2: MNHEY, SVGAGI. V lost 2 bases to trimming and J lost 0 bases, with 11 bases between them. The CDR3 extends over 17 amino acids. CDR3 bases: TGTGCCAGCAGTTACCGCTCCGCAGGCTCTGGGGCCAACGTCCTGACTTTC. Translating it yields CASSYRSAGSGANVLTF.

Ten or more counts support this clonotype. The chain has TRBV9 and TRBJ1-2; no reliable D call. Trimming removed 2 bases from V and 5 bases from J, with 19 bases in between. The CDR3 totals 16 residues. Germline V CDR1 and CDR2: SGDLS, YYNGEE. The CDR3 DNA follows: TGTGCCAGCAGCGTGGACGGCGGATTGGGGTTTTATGGCTACACCTTC. Its translation is CASSVDGGLGFYGYTF.

This clonotype was seen many times. The rearrangement joins TRBV6-5 to TRBJ2-5, with TRBD2 as a possible D gene (6 bases). The V gene's germline CDR1 is MNHEY and CDR2 SVGAGI. This CDR3 spans 16 amino acids. Trimming removed 4 bases from V and 1 base from J, with 16 bases in between. CDR3 loop: CASSFGLRGLQETQYF. Here the CDR3 DNA reads TGTGCCAGCAGTTTTGGCTTGCGGGGACTCCAAGAGACCCAGTACTTC.

Of note for this clonotype: A much larger clonotype is one base distant, so this may be a read error. CDR3 amino acids: CATSDPKEGRYERYF. The CDR3 nucleotides read TGTGCCACCAGTGATCCCAAAGAGGGCAGGTACGAGCGGTACTTC. The chain recombines TRBV24-1 with TRBJ2-7, with D possibly being TRBD2 (5 bases). Germline values: CDR1 KGHDR, CDR2 SFDVKD. The CDR3 loop spans 15 amino acids.

The rearrangement links TRBV6-4 to TRBJ2-5, with no clear D. The CDR3 loop spans 13 amino acids. V gave up 9 bases and J gave up 1 base, with 12 bases separating them. CDR1 is MRHNA and CDR2 is SNTAGT in the germline V gene. CDR3 residues: CASRVDFQETQYF. CDR3 DNA: TGTGCCAGTAGGGTCGATTTCCAAGAGACCCAGTACTTC.